This TCR beta chain was identified in a study of vaccination and CD4 T cells after COVID-19. Overall study findings and caveats: Relatively few convalescent patients were studied, without early post-infection timepoints.

This CDR3 contains 14 residues. CDR1 is SGHVS and CDR2 is FQNEAQ in the germline V gene. Trimming took 5 bases from V and 6 from J, leaving 16 bases between them. An Oncomine TCR Beta short-read assay was used to sequence the DNA from cultured CD4+ T cells. TCRdb fed the PCR reads into MiXCR, producing one record per CDR3 protein. The sample has about 6,100 distinct CDR3 sequences; 40% to 45% are singletons. Details on this clonotype: Its antigen is still unknown.

Treatment indicated: approximately 11-day PBMC culture with coronavirus spike peptide pools or control peptides (ViraFEST assay). Gathering of the CD4+ T cells, from the unexposed donor, took place before the COVID-19 pandemic (2011-2018). Sequencing was performed on CD4+ T cells from blood, cultured in vitro. This clonotype was obtained from a human donor in good health. J is TRBJ1-2 and V is TRBV7-8; D gene unclear. In DNA, the CDR3 is TGTGCCAGCAGCGTAGGTCAGCAGCCCGATGGCTACACCTTC. Encoded protein: CASSVGQQPDGYTF.